Listed here are 32 T cell receptor beta chains from one sample, sequenced in a study of CD8 T cells in ankylosing spondylitis. TCRdb used MiXCR to reprocess the 5' RACE reads, holding one entry per CDR3 protein. The table records over 400,000 distinct CDR3 sequences, roughly a quarter of them present only once. General observations from the study: Apparently characteristic of ankylosing spondylitis blood was a TCR beta motif (about eight highly homologous variants).

The antigens these receptors bind are not known. The sequencing sample was made of blood, either unsorted or a sorted T cell fraction (not recorded which). The receptors derive from a male donor with ankylosing spondylitis.

The V gene is TRBV20-1, the J gene TRBJ2-7, with D maybe TRBD2 (6 bases). The CDR3 has 15 amino acids. Germline CDR1 reads DFQATT; CDR2 reads SNEGSKA (reference sequence). Trimming stripped 0 bases from V and 3 bases from J, with 15 bases between. The CDR3 region is CSARDPRPGDYEQYF. The CDR3 nucleotides read TGCAGTGCTAGAGATCCCAGGCCGGGGGACTACGAGCAGTACTTC.

J is TRBJ1-4 and V is TRBV5-1, with a possible D match to TRBD1 (6 bases). Germline lookup yields CDR1 SGHRS and CDR2 YFSETQ. Trimming left V 1 base short and J 5 bases short, with 12 bases between. The CDR3 sequence is 15 residues long. CDR3 residues: CASSLTGTSNEKLFF. In DNA form, the CDR3 reads TGCGCCAGCAGCTTGACCGGGACAAGCAATGAAAAACTGTTTTTT.

The V call is TRBV28, the J call TRBJ1-2; D gene uncertain. The V end was cut by 5 bases, the J end by 4 bases, with 11 bases between. CDR1 and CDR2 from the germline V gene are MDHEN and SYDVKM. The CDR3 is 13 residues long. CDR3 sequence (DNA): TGTGCCAGCAGTCTTCCCCCGGGCTATGGCTACACCTTC. Encoded protein: CASSLPPGYGYTF.

This clonotype came up a few times. This chain uses TRBV3-1 with TRBJ1-5; TRBD1 might be the D (5 bases). V was clipped by 0 bases and J by 2 bases, with 14 bases between them. CDR1 LGHDT and CDR2 YNNKEL come from the germline V gene (reference sequence). The CDR3 length is 17 residues. CDR3 DNA sequence: TGTGCCAGCAGCCAAGAGGGAGGGTTCAGGGGCAATCAGCCCCAGCATTTT. It translates to CASSQEGGFRGNQPQHF.

This chain connects TRBV5-1 to TRBJ2-3; the D gene is possibly TRBD1 (6 bases). The CDR3 covers 15 residues. CDR1 and CDR2 from the germline V gene are SGHRS and YFSETQ. Trimming took 2 bases from V and 4 from J, leaving 14 bases between them. The CDR3: CASSLQGVGADTQYF. The CDR3 bases are TGCGCCAGCAGCTTACAGGGTGTGGGGGCAGATACGCAGTATTTT. The variable domain in full, with the rest retrieved from reference TRBV5-1 and TRBJ2-3, is KAGVTQTPRYLIKTRGQQVTLSCSPISGHRSVSWYQQTPGQGLQFLFEYFSETQRNKGNFPGRFSGRQFSNSRSEMNVSTLELGDSALYLCASSLQGVGADTQYFGPGTRLTVL.

This clonotype was seen a few times. The chain carries TRBV12-3 or TRBV12-4 and TRBJ2-6; TRBD1 might be the D (5 bases). Between the trimmed V and J ends, which lost 6 bases and 4 bases, there was a span of 16 bases. The CDR3 is made up of 16 amino acids. This chain's CDR3 is CASSRPGSAGANVLTF. The CDR3 nucleotides are TGTGCCAGCAGCCGCCCAGGGTCAGCAGGGGCCAACGTCCTGACTTTC.

The rearrangement uses TRBV19 and TRBJ1-2; D is unresolved. Germline V gene sequence: CDR1 LNHDA, CDR2 SQIVND (reference sequence). CDR3 length: 11 amino acids. V was pared by 5 bases and J by 2 bases, with 3 bases between. The CDR3 spells CASSQNYGYTF. In DNA, the CDR3 is TGTGCCAGTAGTCAAAACTATGGCTACACCTTC.

This clonotype was detected ten times or more. J is TRBJ2-3 and V is TRBV5-1; 12 nucleotides agree with TRBD2. The CDR3 sequence is 16 residues long. The junction had 3 bases not matched to a gene; V was cut back by 4 bases and J by 0 bases. Germline CDR1 reads SGHRS; CDR2 reads YFSETQ. The DNA of the CDR3 is TGCGCCAGCAGCCCCGGACTAGCGGGAAGCACAGATACGCAGTATTTT. This gives the protein CASSPGLAGSTDTQYF.

The chain uses TRBV7-2 and TRBJ2-6; no clear D. The V and J ends lost 1 base and 0 bases respectively, with 10 bases between them. The germline CDR1 and CDR2 sequences are SGHTA and FQGNSA. CDR3 length: 17 residues. The DNA of the CDR3 is TGTGCCAGCAGCTTAGTCGGCAGGAGCTCTGGGGCCAACGTCCTGACTTTC. Protein sequence: CASSLVGRSSGANVLTF.

This clonotype was observed a few times. The CDR3 protein is CASSRTDRTGGEQYF. In DNA form, the CDR3 reads TGTGCCAGCAGTCGCACCGATCGGACAGGCGGCGAGCAGTACTTC. The chain recombines TRBV7-9 with TRBJ2-7; TRBD1 agrees at 7 bases. Germline V gene lookup returns CDR1 SEHNR and CDR2 FQNEAQ (reference sequence). V was clipped by 6 bases and J by 6 bases; unmatched bases: 14. This CDR3 spans 15 amino acids.

This clonotype was observed a few times. V is TRBV15 and J is TRBJ1-1; a possible D gene is TRBD1 (6 bases). The CDR3 runs 12 residues. The V end lost 5 bases, the J end lost 7 bases, and 11 bases lay between the germline ends. CDR1 and CDR2 (germline): LNHNV, YYDKDF (reference sequence). Here the CDR3 reads CATSEGGSEAFF. CDR3 sequence (DNA): TGTGCCACCAGCGAGGGGGGGAGTGAAGCTTTCTTT.

This clonotype was detected a few times. The genes are TRBV5-6 and TRBJ2-6; D is uncertain. Trimming removed 4 bases from V and 0 bases from J, with 8 bases in between. The CDR3 is 15 residues long. Germline CDR1 reads SGHDT; CDR2 reads YYEEEE. The CDR3 here is CASSTKGSGANVLTF. The DNA for the CDR3 is TGTGCCAGCAGCACAAAGGGCTCTGGGGCCAACGTCCTGACTTTC.

The rearrangement joins TRBV3-1 to TRBJ2-5; 8 bases are a match to TRBD1. The CDR3 covers 14 residues. V shed 3 bases and J 3 bases; nucleotides not matched to a gene: 3. Germline values: CDR1 LGHDT, CDR2 YNNKEL (reference sequence). As DNA, the CDR3 is TGTGCCAGCAGCCAGTCGGACAGGGAAGAGACCCAGTACTTC. Translated: CASSQSDREETQYF.

This clonotype has only a few counts. The chain couples TRBV5-1 to TRBJ1-1; tentatively, D is TRBD1 (5 bases). V lost 0 bases, J lost 1 base, and 28 bases lay in between. The V gene's germline CDR1 is SGHRS and CDR2 YFSETQ. CDR3 length: 21 residues. The CDR3 DNA reads as TGCGCCAGCAGCTTGGCTCCTTACCTGAAAGCGGGGGAGACCCCGAACACTGAAGCTTTCTTT. Its translation is CASSLAPYLKAGETPNTEAFF.

The sample holds one count of this clonotype. The chain is built from TRBV11-2 and TRBJ1-2; unclear D gene. The germline V gene has CDR1 SGHAT and CDR2 FQNNGV. The CDR3 sequence is 13 residues long. V dropped 5 bases and J dropped 2 bases, with 9 bases sitting between them. The DNA for the CDR3 is TGTGCCAGCAGCGCGGGCCAGAACTATGGCTACACCTTC. This codes for CASSAGQNYGYTF.

This chain connects TRBV5-1 to TRBJ2-4; D remains ambiguous. V was shortened by 0 bases and J by 9 bases, with 10 bases between the two germline ends. There are 13 residues in the CDR3. The V gene's germline CDR1 is SGHRS and CDR2 YFSETQ. The CDR3 region is CASSLEAQAIQYF. CDR3 nucleotide sequence: TGCGCCAGCAGCTTGGAGGCCCAAGCCATTCAGTACTTC.

The chain has TRBV6-1 and TRBJ1-1, with TRBD1 as a possible D gene (6 bases). V gave up 5 bases and J gave up 1 base, with 14 bases separating them. CDR1 MNHNS and CDR2 SASEGT come from the germline V gene. The CDR3 is 15 residues long. The CDR3 DNA reads TGTGCCAGCAGTCCCCTCCAGGGGACGAACACTGAAGCTTTCTTT. It is translated as CASSPLQGTNTEAFF.

Only a few counts were recorded for this clonotype. The chain employs TRBV5-1 and TRBJ1-3, with D tentatively TRBD1 (5 bases). Germline V gene lookup returns CDR1 SGHRS and CDR2 YFSETQ. V lost 0 bases and J lost 3, with 13 bases in between. The length of the CDR3 is 16 residues. The CDR3 nucleotides are TGCGCCAGCAGCTTGGGGGGCATCCTAGGTGGAAACACCATATATTTT. Translation: CASSLGGILGGNTIYF.

This chain connects TRBV20-1 to TRBJ2-7; TRBD2 matches 13 bases. Germline CDR1 reads DFQATT; CDR2 reads SNEGSKA (reference sequence). The CDR3 runs 15 residues. The V and J ends lost 5 bases and 3 bases, in that order; junction bases with no gene match: 7. CDR3 loop: CSARPGTSGIYEQYF. The CDR3 nucleotides read TGCAGTGCTCGACCCGGGACTAGCGGGATCTACGAGCAGTACTTC.

This clonotype was counted only a few times. This chain connects TRBV27 to TRBJ2-5, with 7 bases aligning to TRBD1. This CDR3 region has 19 residues. V trimming: 6 bases; J trimming: 3 bases; junction bases outside the gene matches: 22. Per the germline V gene, CDR1 is MNHEY and CDR2 is SMNVEV (reference sequence). DNA for the CDR3: TGTGCCAGCAGACCGGTCGGAACAGGGGCATCCAAAGTCGAAGAGACCCAGTACTTC. Protein sequence: CASRPVGTGASKVEETQYF.

This clonotype was seen a handful of times. This chain uses TRBV2 with TRBJ2-2; D possibly corresponds to TRBD1 (5 bases). The CDR3 contains 15 residues. Trimming cost V 4 bases and J 3 bases, with 12 bases left between them. From germline, CDR1 is SNHLY and CDR2 FYNNEI. CDR3 residues: CASSGGRADTGELFF. The CDR3 bases are TGTGCCAGCAGTGGAGGCAGGGCGGACACCGGGGAGCTGTTTTTT.

This clonotype was seen a few times. V and J are TRBV12-3 or TRBV12-4 and TRBJ2-1; the D is unclear. Trimming cost V 7 bases and J 0 bases, with 13 bases left between them. The CDR3 consists of 15 residues. The CDR3 DNA reads as TGTGCCAGCACCCCCGACGTATACTCCTACAATGAGCAGTTCTTC. Amino acids: CASTPDVYSYNEQFF.

The genes are TRBV12-3 or TRBV12-4 and TRBJ2-2, with D unclear. The CDR3 totals 14 residues. Trimming took 2 bases from V and 4 from J, leaving 8 bases between them. CDR3 residues: CASSLRTGTGELFF. The CDR3 DNA reads as TGTGCCAGCAGTTTACGGACGGGCACCGGGGAGCTGTTTTTT.

There are a few counts of this clonotype. The V call is TRBV7-2, the J call TRBJ2-3; 7 bases match TRBD1. The length of the CDR3 is 15 residues. Germline V gene data show CDR1 as SGHTA and CDR2 as FQGNSA. J gave up 1 base and V 5 bases, and 6 bases lay outside the gene matches. The CDR3 DNA is TGTGCCAGCAGCCCTTGGACAGGTGGCACAGATACGCAGTATTTT. This sequence encodes CASSPWTGGTDTQYF.

The V call is TRBV19, the J call TRBJ2-2; 8 bases agree with TRBD2. Germline CDR1 LNHDA, CDR2 SQIVND (reference sequence). The V and J ends lost 7 bases and 1 base, in that order; junction bases with no gene match: 11. The CDR3 contains 17 residues. Here the CDR3 reads CASILRTGGLNTGELFF. The CDR3 DNA follows: TGTGCCAGTATCCTGAGGACGGGAGGGTTGAACACCGGGGAGCTGTTTTTT.

The chain links TRBV3-1 to TRBJ2-1; D is possibly TRBD2 (6 bases). V gave up 0 bases and J gave up 14 bases, with 17 bases separating them. The CDR3 is 14 amino acids. From germline, CDR1 is LGHDT and CDR2 YNNKEL (reference sequence). This CDR3 reads CASSQDNKGRSKFF. CDR3 in DNA: TGTGCCAGCAGCCAAGATAATAAGGGGAGGTCAAAGTTCTTC.

This clonotype was observed a handful of times. This chain links TRBV7-2 with TRBJ1-5, with D uncertain. The CDR3 has 16 amino acids. Trimming left V 4 bases short and J 1 base short, with 14 bases between. The germline V gene encodes CDR1 SGHTA and CDR2 FQGNSA. The CDR3, as DNA: TGTGCCAGCAGCTCGAACTTTTTAGGGAGCAATCAGCCCCAGCATTTT. This translates into CASSSNFLGSNQPQHF.

The genes are TRBV10-2 and TRBJ1-1; D not resolved. V was clipped by 6 bases and J by 0 bases, with 8 bases between them. Germline values: CDR1 WSHSY, CDR2 SAAADI. The CDR3 is made up of 13 amino acids. CDR3 protein: CASRAPVNTEAFF. CDR3 DNA sequence: TGCGCCAGCAGAGCTCCAGTGAACACTGAAGCTTTCTTT.

The sample holds a few counts of this clonotype. The V and J genes are TRBV20-1 and TRBJ2-7; perhaps D is TRBD1 or TRBD2 (5 bases each). Germline lookup yields CDR1 DFQATT and CDR2 SNEGSKA (reference sequence). V lost 5 bases and J 3 bases, leaving 14 bases between the germline ends. The CDR3 has 13 amino acids. The CDR3, as DNA: TGCAGTGCTGGGGGATATAGGGTCTACGAGCAGTACTTC. Translation gives CSAGGYRVYEQYF.

V gene TRBV6-5 combines with J gene TRBJ2-7; 14 nucleotides agree with TRBD2. Germline-derived CDR1 and CDR2 are MNHEY and SVGAGI. V lost 4 bases and J lost 4; bases outside the gene matches: 6. The CDR3 totals 16 residues. CDR3 bases: TGTGCCAGCAGTTCGGGACTAGCGGGAGCGGGTTACGAGCAGTACTTC. Its protein product is CASSSGLAGAGYEQYF.

The chain joins TRBV3-1 to TRBJ2-2; D unclear. The CDR3 contains 13 residues. Trimming cost V 1 base and J 2 bases, with 2 bases left between them. From germline, CDR1 is LGHDT and CDR2 YNNKEL (reference sequence). CDR3 DNA sequence: TGTGCCAGCAGCCAAGTTAACACCGGGGAGCTGTTTTTT. Amino acids: CASSQVNTGELFF.

The chain couples TRBV3-1 to TRBJ1-5, with unresolved D. CDR1 is LGHDT and CDR2 is YNNKEL in the germline V gene (reference sequence). The CDR3 has 13 amino acids. Trimming cost V 4 bases and J 4 bases, with 8 bases left between them. In DNA form, the CDR3 reads TGTGCCAGCAGCCCGGCGAAAAATCAGCCCCAGCATTTT. Its protein product is CASSPAKNQPQHF.